What follows are 30 T cell receptor beta chains derived from one specimen sequenced in a study of T cell repertoires in cytomegalovirus infection. TCRdb called the reads again in MiXCR, with one record for every CDR3 protein. Of 450,000 to 550,000 distinct CDR3 sequences listed, 15% to 20% are singletons. Sequenced input: CD8+ T cells from PBMCs. These receptors came from a human donor in good health (CMV status not recorded). Some clones in this sample may be carry-over from other donors' samples.

The CDR3 DNA is TGTGCCAGCAAAGCCTACAGGGGGCAAGAGACCCAGTACTTC. It yields the protein CASKAYRGQETQYF. The chain carries TRBV13 and TRBJ2-5; 8 positions agree with TRBD1. The length of the CDR3 is 14 residues. Germline V gene sequence: CDR1 PRHDT, CDR2 FYEKMQ (reference sequence). V trimming: 7 bases; J trimming: 2 bases; junction bases outside the gene matches: 6.

This clonotype was seen many times. DNA of the CDR3: TGTGCCAGCAGTTTAGGCGGGACAGCTAGCTCCAGCACAGATACGCAGTATTTT. This codes for CASSLGGTASSSTDTQYF. The chain carries TRBV28 and TRBJ2-3; maybe TRBD1 (7 bases). The CDR3 has 18 residues. Germline V gives CDR1 MDHEN, CDR2 SYDVKM. V lost 2 bases and J lost 0, with 18 bases in between.

A note on this clonotype: This sequence may be a read error, since a much larger clone differs from it by one base. V usage is TRBV6-6 and J usage is TRBJ2-2; D may be TRBD2 (5 bases). The CDR3 has 14 residues. From germline, CDR1 is MNHNY and CDR2 SVGAGI (reference sequence). CDR3 nucleotides: TGTGCCAGCAGTTATACTGGGAACACCGGGGAGCTGTCTTTT. It encodes CASSYTGNTGELSF.

This clonotype was seen only a few times. The CDR3 protein is CASSLDGLAGTTDTQYF. The CDR3 DNA is TGTGCCAGCAGCTTAGACGGACTAGCGGGGACCACAGATACGCAGTATTTT. The chain uses TRBV7-6 and TRBJ2-3, with 12 nucleotides matching TRBD2. Germline V CDR1 and CDR2: SGHVS, FNYEAQ. This CDR3 comprises 17 residues. V trimming: 1 base; J trimming: 2 bases; junction bases outside the gene matches: 4.

The chain is built from TRBV20-1 and TRBJ2-1, with 8 bases fitting TRBD2. This CDR3 is 16 amino acids long. Unmatched junction bases numbered 4, after V lost 0 bases and J lost 0 bases. Germline V CDR1 and CDR2: DFQATT, SNEGSKA (reference sequence). For the CDR3, the DNA is TGCAGTGCTAGAGATACTAGCGGAAGCTCCTACAATGAGCAGTTCTTC. Amino acid sequence: CSARDTSGSSYNEQFF.

This clonotype came up many times. The V and J genes are TRBV4-1 and TRBJ2-7, with 8 bases fitting TRBD1. The junction had 8 bases not matched to a gene; V was cut back by 4 bases and J by 3 bases. CDR1 and CDR2 from the germline V gene are MGHRA and YSYEKL. This CDR3 has 15 residues. The CDR3 coding sequence is TGCGCCAGCAGCCTTGCCGGGACAGGAATCTACGAGCAGTACTTC. This translates into CASSLAGTGIYEQYF.

This clonotype was recorded at least ten times. The genes are TRBV6-5 and TRBJ1-4; no clear D gene. The length of the CDR3 is 16 residues. Trimming shortened V by 2 bases and J by 4 bases, and 14 bases separated the two germline ends. CDR1 MNHEY and CDR2 SVGAGI come from the germline V gene. In DNA, the CDR3 is TGTGCCAGCAGTTACGATTTACCGACAAGTAATGAAAAACTGTTTTTT. Its protein product is CASSYDLPTSNEKLFF.

This clonotype has a handful of counts. Here the CDR3 reads CASSARGDYGYTF. The CDR3 DNA follows: TGTGCCAGCAGTGCTAGGGGGGACTATGGCTACACCTTC. V is TRBV27 and J is TRBJ1-2, with a possible D match to TRBD1 (6 bases). The V end was cut by 5 bases, the J end by 3 bases, with 10 bases between. Germline assignment: CDR1 MNHEY and CDR2 SMNVEV (reference sequence). The CDR3 runs 13 residues.

This clonotype was seen ten or more times. The chain joins TRBV28 to TRBJ2-5; the match to TRBD1 covers 7 bases. Per germline, CDR1 MDHEN and CDR2 SYDVKM. This CDR3 is 13 amino acids long. The V and J ends lost 7 bases and 3 bases, in that order; junction bases with no gene match: 5. Written as DNA, the CDR3 is TGTGCCAGCAATGTACAGGGGAAAGAGACCCAGTACTTC. It translates to CASNVQGKETQYF. The entire variable domain, with the rest obtained from reference TRBV28 and TRBJ2-5, is as follows: DVKVTQSSRYLVKRTGEKVFLECVQDMDHENMFWYRQDPGLGLRLIYFSYDVKMKEKGDIPEGYSVSREKKERFSLILESASTNQTSMYLCASNVQGKETQYFGPGTRLLVL.

This clonotype has only a few counts. The chain uses TRBV5-6 and TRBJ2-3, with D tentatively TRBD1 (6 bases). This CDR3 has 12 residues. The germline gives CDR1 SGHDT, CDR2 YYEEEE. The ends were cut back, 7 bases at V and 11 bases at J, with 17 bases in the middle. The CDR3 DNA reads as TGTGCCAGCTCCACAGGGAAGAGTATGCAGTATTTT. Amino acid sequence: CASSTGKSMQYF.

In this sample, this clonotype turned up many times. The chain joins TRBV4-1 to TRBJ2-7; D may be TRBD1 (5 bases). The CDR3 runs 15 residues. Germline CDR1 and CDR2: MGHRA and YSYEKL. V shed 6 bases and J shed 0 bases, with 15 bases lying between them. The chain's CDR3 is CASSVAGLSSYEQYF. The DNA for the CDR3 is TGCGCCAGCAGTGTAGCAGGGCTAAGCTCCTACGAGCAGTACTTC.

This chain links TRBV12-3 or TRBV12-4 with TRBJ2-3, with 7 bases identical to TRBD2. CDR3 length: 14 residues. V gave up 6 bases and J gave up 2 bases; unmatched junction bases: 5. CDR3 region: CASRQLAATDTQYF. CDR3 coding DNA: TGTGCCAGCAGGCAGCTAGCGGCCACAGATACGCAGTATTTT.

This chain joins TRBV28 and TRBJ1-1; D not resolved. The ends were cut back, 2 bases at V and 3 bases at J, with 7 bases in the middle. The CDR3 covers 13 residues. Per germline, CDR1 MDHEN and CDR2 SYDVKM. This CDR3 reads CASSLMRDTEAFF. The CDR3 coding sequence is TGTGCCAGCAGTTTAATGCGGGACACTGAAGCTTTCTTT.

Ten or more counts support this clonotype. The rearrangement joins TRBV11-2 to TRBJ1-5; 7 bases line up with TRBD1. Germline assignment: CDR1 SGHAT and CDR2 FQNNGV. V was pared by 5 bases and J by 7 bases, with 8 bases of the junction left unmatched. The CDR3 covers 14 residues. The CDR3 region is CASSPDRVGQPQHF. In DNA, the CDR3 is TGTGCCAGCAGCCCTGACAGGGTGGGGCAGCCCCAGCATTTT.

This clonotype has a handful of counts. The J gene is TRBJ2-7, the V gene TRBV9, with D perhaps matching TRBD1 (6 bases). The V end was cut by 4 bases, the J end by 5 bases, with 22 bases between. The CDR3 sequence is 16 residues long. Germline V gives CDR1 SGDLS, CDR2 YYNGEE. CDR3 loop: CASSPGAARGPHEQYF. The CDR3 DNA is TGTGCCAGCAGCCCGGGTGCGGCCAGGGGTCCGCACGAGCAGTACTTC.

This clonotype was counted at least ten times. J is TRBJ1-1 and V is TRBV7-9, with 9 bases that match TRBD1. CDR3 length: 14 amino acids. From germline, CDR1 is SEHNR and CDR2 FQNEAQ (reference sequence). V dropped 4 bases and J dropped 8; count of bases not matched to a gene: 8. CDR3 region: CASSSTGGAPEAFF. The CDR3 bases are TGTGCCAGCAGCTCTACAGGGGGCGCTCCCGAAGCTTTCTTT.

The chain combines TRBV7-9 with TRBJ2-2; 7 positions match TRBD1. The CDR3 has 14 residues. CDR1 and CDR2 from the germline V gene are SEHNR and FQNEAQ (reference sequence). J gave up 4 bases and V 5 bases, and 4 bases lay outside the gene matches. The CDR3 loop is CASSGDSLTGELFF. CDR3 nucleotides: TGTGCCAGCAGCGGGGACAGCCTCACCGGGGAGCTGTTTTTT.

This clonotype appeared a few times. The genes are TRBV7-9 and TRBJ2-1, with 9 bases fitting TRBD1. Trimming took 6 bases from V and 2 from J; bases not matched to a gene: 5. CDR1 and CDR2 (germline): SEHNR, FQNEAQ (reference sequence). This CDR3 has 15 residues. CDR3 sequence: CASRTGTGPYNEQFF. The DNA for the CDR3 is TGTGCCAGCAGGACGGGGACAGGGCCCTACAATGAGCAGTTCTTC.

This clonotype was counted many times. The rearrangement uses TRBV28 and TRBJ2-2, with D unclear. Per germline, CDR1 MDHEN and CDR2 SYDVKM. Trimming pared 3 bases from V and 4 bases from J, leaving 3 bases between. This CDR3 spans 12 amino acids. For the CDR3, the DNA is TGTGCCAGCAGTTTTACCACCGGGGAGCTGTTTTTT. This encodes CASSFTTGELFF.

This clonotype was picked up many times. The chain combines TRBV7-9 with TRBJ1-1; tentative D call: TRBD1 (5 bases). Germline CDR1 is SEHNR and CDR2 is FQNEAQ (reference sequence). The CDR3 runs to 15 residues. Trimming pared 4 bases from V and 4 bases from J, leaving 16 bases between. The CDR3 region has the DNA TGTGCCAGCAGCTCAACACAGGAGTGGGCCACTGAAGCTTTCTTT. Protein product: CASSSTQEWATEAFF.

This clonotype was counted ten times or more. The chain uses TRBV28 and TRBJ2-3; D possibly matches TRBD1 or TRBD2 (5 bases each). This CDR3 contains 14 residues. The germline gives CDR1 MDHEN, CDR2 SYDVKM. V lost 6 bases and J lost 0, with 10 bases in between. The CDR3 DNA follows: TGTGCCAGCAGCCCTAGGGACAGCACAGATACGCAGTATTTT. Residues: CASSPRDSTDTQYF. The full variable domain, its missing parts supplied by reference TRBV28 and TRBJ2-3, is DVKVTQSSRYLVKRTGEKVFLECVQDMDHENMFWYRQDPGLGLRLIYFSYDVKMKEKGDIPEGYSVSREKKERFSLILESASTNQTSMYLCASSPRDSTDTQYFGPGTRLTVL.

The chain has TRBV28 and TRBJ1-5; 8 positions agree with TRBD1. The CDR3 runs 16 residues. The trim removed 1 base at V and 4 bases at J, leaving 6 bases unmatched. Germline V gene sequence: CDR1 MDHEN, CDR2 SYDVKM. CDR3 protein: CASSLLYRGGNQPQHF. The CDR3 nucleotides read TGTGCCAGCAGTTTATTGTACAGGGGGGGGAATCAGCCCCAGCATTTT.

This clonotype appeared many times. The chain combines TRBV7-6 with TRBJ2-2; D remains ambiguous. The V gene's germline CDR1 is SGHVS and CDR2 FNYEAQ. The CDR3 sequence is 14 residues long. Between the trimmed V and J ends, which lost 5 bases and 0 bases, there was a span of 7 bases. The CDR3 coding sequence is TGTGCCAGCAGCCGACGGACGAACACCGGGGAGCTGTTTTTT. As protein: CASSRRTNTGELFF. Full variable domain (rest looked up from reference TRBV7-6 and TRBJ2-2): GAGVSQSPRYKVTKRGQDVALRCDPISGHVSLYWYRQALGQGPEFLTYFNYEAQQDKSGLPNDRFSAERPEGSISTLTIQRTEQRDSAMYRCASSRRTNTGELFFGEGSRLTVL.

In its sample, this clonotype was seen a few times. The chain joins TRBV9 to TRBJ1-2; D perhaps matches TRBD1 (5 bases). The CDR3 runs to 14 residues. The V end lost 4 bases, the J end lost 8 bases, and 18 bases lay between the germline ends. Germline V gene sequence: CDR1 SGDLS, CDR2 YYNGEE. The CDR3 sequence: CASSPRTAGGGYTF. The CDR3 nucleotides read TGTGCCAGCAGCCCCCGGACGGCTGGGGGGGGCTACACCTTC.

The chain links TRBV27 to TRBJ2-2; D may match TRBD1 or TRBD2 (5 bases each). The germline CDR1 and CDR2 sequences are MNHEY and SMNVEV (reference sequence). This CDR3 spans 15 amino acids. With 6 bases removed from V and 0 bases from J, the gap between germline ends came to 11 bases. The CDR3 sequence is CASSVQDSNTGELFF. The CDR3 region has the DNA TGTGCCAGCAGCGTACAGGACTCGAACACCGGGGAGCTGTTTTTT.

CDR3 bases: TGTGCCAGCAGAACGTACTGGGGCAGCTCCTACAATGAGACGTTCTTC. Its translation: CASRTYWGSSYNETFF. The chain is built from TRBV7-9 and TRBJ2-1; D is perhaps TRBD1 (5 bases). The CDR3 consists of 16 residues. The germline V gene has CDR1 SEHNR and CDR2 FQNEAQ (reference sequence). Trimming stripped 6 bases from V and 15 bases from J, with 30 bases between.

Notes on this clonotype: Lacking the conserved final phenylalanine or tryptophan, this CDR3 likely reflects a read error. The V gene is TRBV5-1, the J gene TRBJ1-2, with D tentatively TRBD1 (5 bases). The germline V and J ends were trimmed by 0 bases and 1 base, with 13 bases remaining between them. Germline-derived CDR1 and CDR2 are SGHRS and YFSETQ. This CDR3 has 16 residues. This CDR3 is CASSLAEGKVNYGYTL. The CDR3 DNA follows: TGCGCCAGCAGCTTGGCGGAGGGGAAGGTTAACTATGGCTACACCTTA.

This clonotype has at least ten counts. The J gene is TRBJ2-7, the V gene TRBV6-1; D is perhaps TRBD1 or TRBD2 (6 bases each). Trimming cost V 6 bases and J 5 bases, with 17 bases left between them. This CDR3 has 14 amino acids. From germline, CDR1 is MNHNS and CDR2 SASEGT. The DNA of the CDR3 is TGTGCCAGCAGCGTTAGGGGGGCACGGAACGAGCAGTACTTC. Its protein product is CASSVRGARNEQYF.

The chain links TRBV7-3 to TRBJ1-1; TRBD1 aligns across 7 bases. This CDR3 spans 14 amino acids. Trimming at V came to 4 bases and at J to 6 bases, leaving 8 bases not matched to a gene. Per germline, CDR1 SGHTA and CDR2 FQGTGA. This chain's CDR3 is CASSSHTGDPEAFF. CDR3 in DNA: TGTGCCAGCAGCTCTCATACAGGGGACCCTGAAGCTTTCTTT.

This clonotype was seen only once. The gene calls are TRBV30 and TRBJ1-5, with D unresolved. Germline CDR1 reads GTSNPN; CDR2 reads SVGIG (reference sequence). The V end lost 1 base, the J end lost 2 bases, and 9 bases lay between the germline ends. CDR3 length: 14 amino acids. CDR3 protein: CAWSGESCNQPQHF. The CDR3, as DNA: TGTGCCTGGAGTGGTGAAAGCTGCAATCAGCCCCAGCATTTT. Drawing the rest from reference TRBV30 and TRBJ1-5, the complete variable domain is SQTIHQWPATLVQPVGSPLSLECTVEGTSNPNLYWYRQAAGRGLQLLFYSVGIGQISSEVPQNLSASRPQDRQFILSSKKLLLSDSGFYLCAWSGESCNQPQHFGDGTRLSIL.